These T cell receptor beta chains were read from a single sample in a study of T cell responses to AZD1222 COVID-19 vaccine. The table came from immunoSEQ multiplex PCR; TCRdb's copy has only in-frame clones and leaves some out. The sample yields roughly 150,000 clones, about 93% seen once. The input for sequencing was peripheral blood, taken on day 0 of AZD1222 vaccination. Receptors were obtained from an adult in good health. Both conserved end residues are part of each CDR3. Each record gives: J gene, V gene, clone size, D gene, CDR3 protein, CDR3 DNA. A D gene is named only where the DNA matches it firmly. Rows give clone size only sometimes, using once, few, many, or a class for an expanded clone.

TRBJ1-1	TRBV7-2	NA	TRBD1	CASSFQGAHRGGEAFF	TGTGCCAGCAGCTTCCAGGGGGCTCACAGGGGAGGTGAAGCTTTCTTT
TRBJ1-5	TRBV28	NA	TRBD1	CASSSLAGGSNQPQHF	TGTGCCAGCAGTTCCCTTGCAGGGGGCAGTAATCAGCCCCAGCATTTT
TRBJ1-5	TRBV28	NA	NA	CASSLRVSNQPQHF	TGTGCCAGCAGTTTACGAGTTAGCAATCAGCCCCAGCATTTT
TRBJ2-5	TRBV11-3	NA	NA	CASSPGVEETQYF	TGTGCCAGCAGCCCAGGAGTTGAAGAGACCCAGTACTTC
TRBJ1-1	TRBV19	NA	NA	CASSIRGGNTEAFF	TGTGCCAGTAGTATTAGAGGGGGGAACACTGAAGCTTTCTTT
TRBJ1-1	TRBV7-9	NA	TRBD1	CASSSRAGGLGTEAFF	TGTGCCAGCAGCTCGCGGGCAGGGGGCCTGGGCACTGAAGCTTTCTTT
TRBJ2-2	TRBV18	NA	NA	CASSAQGAGELFF	TGTGCCAGCTCAGCACAGGGTGCCGGGGAGCTGTTTTTT
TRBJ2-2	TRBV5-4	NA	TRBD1	CASSLEQGANTGELFF	TGTGCCAGCAGCTTGGAACAGGGGGCGAACACCGGGGAGCTGTTTTTT
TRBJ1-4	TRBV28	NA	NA	CASNREGGVNEKLFF	TGTGCCAGCAACCGGGAAGGCGGGGTTAATGAAAAACTGTTTTTT
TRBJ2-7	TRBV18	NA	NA	CASSPAGANYEQYF	TGTGCCAGCTCACCGGCGGGGGCTAACTACGAGCAGTACTTC
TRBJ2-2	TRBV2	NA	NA	CASSVTGELFF	TGTGCCAGCAGCGTCACCGGGGAGCTGTTTTTT
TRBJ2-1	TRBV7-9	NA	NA	CASRGHVNEQFF	TGTGCCAGCAGGGGACACGTCAATGAGCAGTTCTTC
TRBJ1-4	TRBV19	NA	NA	CASSIGAANNEKLFF	TGTGCCAGTAGTATAGGGGCAGCAAACAATGAAAAACTGTTTTTT
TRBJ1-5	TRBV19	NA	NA	CASSLLAGQGLNQPQHF	TGTGCCAGTAGTCTTTTGGCCGGGCAGGGACTCAATCAGCCCCAGCATTTT
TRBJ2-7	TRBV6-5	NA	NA	CASTFFNYEQYF	TGTGCCAGCACCTTCTTCAACTACGAGCAGTACTTC
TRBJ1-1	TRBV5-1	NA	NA	CASSLGGSLYTEAFF	TGCGCCAGCAGCTTGGGGGGTTCCTTGTACACTGAAGCTTTCTTT
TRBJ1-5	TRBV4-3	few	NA	CASSQDAAGPGSNQPQHF	TGCGCCAGCAGCCAAGATGCGGCGGGTCCCGGGAGCAATCAGCCCCAGCATTTT
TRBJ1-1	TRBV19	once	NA	CASSIIWGGRRSEAFF	TGTGCCAGTAGTATTATCTGGGGAGGCCGACGTAGTGAAGCTTTCTTT